This section outlines one T cell receptor beta chain sequence together with its context. Its antigen remains unidentified. This record belongs to a study of high-grade serous ovarian cancer treatment subgroups. Turning to the study itself: Mean per sample: about 14,000 reads, some 8,100 unique TCR beta rearrangements. General study points: Repertoire similarity ranged roughly 0.095 to 0.8 between tumors of one patient. Higher neoantigen levels went with greater TCR clonal relatedness.

Tumor samples were taken before definitive surgery or chemotherapy. V lost 4 bases to trimming and J lost 5 bases; unmatched junction nucleotides: 6. Germline-derived CDR1 and CDR2 are SGHDN and FVKESK. The CDR3 is made up of 15 amino acids. The data were produced by immunoSEQ multiplex PCR, yet TCRdb's version contains in-frame clones alone and is incomplete. The profile shows 11,000 or so clones, around 86% of them singletons. This TCR was recovered from a human donor with high-grade serous ovarian cancer. V gene TRBV14 combines with J gene TRBJ2-5, with 11 nucleotides matching TRBD2. Sequencing was performed on tumor tissue. The CDR3 sequence is CASSRRLAGRETQYF. CDR3 nucleotides: TGTGCCAGCAGCCGAAGACTAGCGGGAAGGGAGACCCAGTACTTC.